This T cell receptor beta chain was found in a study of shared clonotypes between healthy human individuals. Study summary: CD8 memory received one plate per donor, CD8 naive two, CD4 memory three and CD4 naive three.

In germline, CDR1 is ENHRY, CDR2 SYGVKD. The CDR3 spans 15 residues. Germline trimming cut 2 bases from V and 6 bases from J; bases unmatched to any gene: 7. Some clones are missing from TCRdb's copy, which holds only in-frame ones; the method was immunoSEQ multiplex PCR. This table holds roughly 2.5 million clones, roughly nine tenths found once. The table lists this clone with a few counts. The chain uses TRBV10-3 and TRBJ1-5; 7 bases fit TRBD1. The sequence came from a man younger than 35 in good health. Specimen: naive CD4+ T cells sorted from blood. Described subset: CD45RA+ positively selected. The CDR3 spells CAISEAQGVGQPQHF. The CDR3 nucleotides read TGTGCCATCAGTGAGGCCCAGGGGGTTGGTCAGCCCCAGCATTTT.